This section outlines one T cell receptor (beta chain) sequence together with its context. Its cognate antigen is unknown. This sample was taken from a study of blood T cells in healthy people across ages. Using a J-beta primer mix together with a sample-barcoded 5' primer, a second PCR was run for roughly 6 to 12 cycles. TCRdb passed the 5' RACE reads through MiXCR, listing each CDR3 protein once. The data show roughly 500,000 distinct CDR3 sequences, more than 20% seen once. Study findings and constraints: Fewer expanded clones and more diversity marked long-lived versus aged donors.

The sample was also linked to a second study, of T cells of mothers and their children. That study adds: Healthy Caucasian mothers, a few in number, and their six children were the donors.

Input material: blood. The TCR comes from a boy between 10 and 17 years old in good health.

The CDR3 loop is CASSQIRDTGNYGYTF. The CDR3 DNA is TGCGCCAGCAGCCAAATACGCGATACAGGGAACTATGGCTACACCTTC. V usage is TRBV4-3 and J usage is TRBJ1-2; TRBD1 is a possible D gene (6 bases). V was trimmed by 2 bases and J by 2 bases, leaving 15 bases between them. Germline loops: CDR1 LGHNA, CDR2 YSLEER. The CDR3 has 16 residues.